This section outlines one T cell receptor (beta chain) sequence together with its context. The antigen remains unidentified. This sample stems from a study of shared clonotypes between healthy human individuals. The germline V and J ends were trimmed by 6 bases and 1 base, with 18 bases remaining between them. The germline CDR1 and CDR2 sequences are MDHEN and SYDVKM. The CDR3 has 16 residues. Deep-level settings were used for running the assay. This table comes from immunoSEQ multiplex PCR, and its TCRdb copy is limited to in-frame clones, with some not included. The sample shows approximately 2.3 million clones, 85% to 95% of them seen only once. The study's findings and limits: Larger estimated richness was generally seen in naive subsets than in memory subsets.

The sample was naive CD4+ T cells from PBMCs. The subset was: CD45RA+ positively selected. The chain couples TRBV28 to TRBJ1-2; D perhaps matches TRBD1 (6 bases). The origin of this receptor is a man aged 18 to 35 in good health. Some clones in this sample may be carry-over from other donors' samples. The CDR3 region has the DNA TGTGCCAGCAGGCCCGGGGGCGCAAGAGTTAACTATGGCTACACCTTC. Translating gives CASRPGGARVNYGYTF.